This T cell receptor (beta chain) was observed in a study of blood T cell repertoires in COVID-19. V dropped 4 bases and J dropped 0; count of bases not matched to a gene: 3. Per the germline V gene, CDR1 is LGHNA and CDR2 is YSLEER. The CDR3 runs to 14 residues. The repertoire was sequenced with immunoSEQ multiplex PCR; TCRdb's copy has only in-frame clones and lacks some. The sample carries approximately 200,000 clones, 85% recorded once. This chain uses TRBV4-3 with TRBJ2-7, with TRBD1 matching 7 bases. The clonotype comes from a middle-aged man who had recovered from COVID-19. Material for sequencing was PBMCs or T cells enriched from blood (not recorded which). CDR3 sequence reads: CASSPGTDSYEQYF. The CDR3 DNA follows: TGCGCCAGCAGCCCCGGGACAGACTCCTACGAGCAGTACTTC.